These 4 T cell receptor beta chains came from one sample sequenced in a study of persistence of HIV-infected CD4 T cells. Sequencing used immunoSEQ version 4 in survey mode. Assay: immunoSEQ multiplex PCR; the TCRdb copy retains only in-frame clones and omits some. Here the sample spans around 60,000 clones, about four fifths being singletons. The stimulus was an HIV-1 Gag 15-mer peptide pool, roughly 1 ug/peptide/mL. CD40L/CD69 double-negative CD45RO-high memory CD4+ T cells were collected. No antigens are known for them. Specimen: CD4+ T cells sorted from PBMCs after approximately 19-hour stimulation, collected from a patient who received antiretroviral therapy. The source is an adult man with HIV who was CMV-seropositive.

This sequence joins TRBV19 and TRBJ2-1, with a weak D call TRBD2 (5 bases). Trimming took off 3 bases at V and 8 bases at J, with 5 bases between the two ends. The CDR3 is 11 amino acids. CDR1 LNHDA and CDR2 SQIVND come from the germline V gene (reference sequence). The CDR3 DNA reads TGTGCCAGTAGTATGAGGGATGAGCAGTTCTTC. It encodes CASSMRDEQFF.

CDR3 DNA: TGTGCCAGCAGCTTAGAGGTGGGAAATTTGGGGCGTGGTCAGCCCCAGCATTTT. Amino acids: CASSLEVGNLGRGQPQHF. The chain uses TRBV7-8 and TRBJ1-5, with D possibly being TRBD1 (5 bases). Germline values: CDR1 SGHVS, CDR2 FQNEAQ. Trimming took off 1 base at V and 6 bases at J, with 22 bases between the two ends. The CDR3 length is 18 residues.

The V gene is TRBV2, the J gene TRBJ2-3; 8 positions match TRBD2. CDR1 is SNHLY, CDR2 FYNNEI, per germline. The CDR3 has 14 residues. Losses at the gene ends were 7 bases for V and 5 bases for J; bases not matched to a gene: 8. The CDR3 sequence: CASNRLASGDTQYF. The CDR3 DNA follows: TGTGCCAGCAATAGACTAGCGAGTGGAGATACGCAGTATTTT.

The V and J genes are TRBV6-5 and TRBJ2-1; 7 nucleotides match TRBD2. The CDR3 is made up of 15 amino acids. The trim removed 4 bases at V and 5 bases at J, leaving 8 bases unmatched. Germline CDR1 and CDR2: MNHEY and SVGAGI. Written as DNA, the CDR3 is TGTGCCAGCAGTTCCCCAGGAGCGGGAAACAATGAGCAGTTCTTC. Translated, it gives CASSSPGAGNNEQFF.